These 24 T cell receptor beta chains were all obtained from the same sample, sequenced in a study of CD8 T cells in cerebrospinal fluid in Alzheimer's disease. One entry per CDR3 protein, without DNA, is what TCRdb gives after re-calling the 10x single-cell sequencing reads. This sample's table reports around 850 distinct CDR3 sequences. Sequenced: cerebrospinal fluid. These receptors all come from a human donor with Parkinson's disease.

By frequency, this clonotype registers large. V and J are TRBV7-3 and TRBJ2-1; with no DNA, the TCRdb D assignment of TRBD1 cannot be verified. Germline V lookup: CDR1 SGHTA, CDR2 FQGTGA. The CDR3 runs 13 residues. The CDR3 sequence is CASSTTPGNEQFF.

In terms of frequency, this clonotype is large (0.1 to 1%). The V gene is TRBV20-1, the J gene TRBJ2-1; as DNA is missing, the TRBD2 call by TCRdb cannot be tested. Germline assignment: CDR1 DFQATT and CDR2 SNEGSKA (reference sequence). The CDR3 runs 14 residues. The CDR3 sequence: CSPWLRGGYNEQFF.

This clonotype shows up as large (0.1 to 1%) by frequency. The CDR3 sequence: CASSYLGARGNQPQHF. The chain combines TRBV6-6 with TRBJ1-5; the D gene TCRdb calls, TRBD1, cannot be checked with no DNA. The germline V gene encodes CDR1 MNHNY and CDR2 SVGAGI (reference sequence). This CDR3 has 16 amino acids.

Judged by frequency, this clonotype is medium-sized. The V call is TRBV7-8, the J call TRBJ1-2; no DNA is available, so the TRBD1 call from TCRdb remains unchecked. This CDR3 is 14 amino acids long. CDR1 and CDR2 from the germline V gene are SGHVS and FQNEAQ. The CDR3 sequence is CASSPRGGADGYTF.

The chain recombines TRBV6-1 with TRBJ1-2. The CDR3 covers 15 residues. Germline V lookup: CDR1 MNHNS, CDR2 SASEGT. Here the CDR3 reads CASRRLTDSWDGYTF.

This clonotype is identified as medium-sized from frequency. The genes are TRBV12-3 or TRBV12-4 and TRBJ2-7; the D call from TCRdb, TRBD2, cannot be confirmed without DNA. This CDR3 spans 15 amino acids. CDR3: CASSPPALAGGRQHF.

Its frequency marks this clonotype as medium-sized. The chain uses TRBV6-1 and TRBJ1-5; TCRdb lists TRBD1, though no DNA is available to test this call. CDR1 and CDR2 from the germline V gene are MNHNS and SASEGT. The CDR3 extends over 16 amino acids. This chain's CDR3 is CASSELDRARNQPQHF.

In terms of frequency, this clonotype is large. The rearrangement uses TRBV29-1 and TRBJ2-1. From germline, CDR1 is SQVTM and CDR2 ANQGSEA. CDR3 length: 12 residues. The CDR3 loop reads CSVVIARNEQFF.

Measured by frequency, this clonotype is large. The gene calls are TRBV28 and TRBJ1-5; the D call from TCRdb, TRBD1, cannot be confirmed without DNA. Germline V gene lookup returns CDR1 MDHEN and CDR2 SYDVKM. The CDR3 totals 14 residues. This chain's CDR3 is CASSLRQGGQPQHF.

By frequency, this clonotype registers medium-sized (0.01 to 0.1%). The genes are TRBV14 and TRBJ2-5; the D call from TCRdb, TRBD1, cannot be confirmed without DNA. The CDR3 consists of 15 residues. Germline CDR1 reads SGHDN; CDR2 reads FVKESK. This CDR3 reads CASSQGLRGGETQYF.

This clonotype is called large (0.1 to 1%) based on its frequency. The gene calls are TRBV20-1 and TRBJ2-1; the TRBD1 assignment by TCRdb is unverifiable without DNA. The germline CDR1 and CDR2 sequences are DFQATT and SNEGSKA (reference sequence). The CDR3 runs to 13 residues. The CDR3 reads CSVSISVPNEQFF.

This clonotype is labeled medium-sized based on frequency. V gene TRBV6-1 combines with J gene TRBJ2-3; there is no DNA to check the TCRdb D call of TRBD2. The CDR3 runs 14 residues. Germline V gene sequence: CDR1 MNHNS, CDR2 SASEGT. The CDR3 reads CASWGLAGGRTQYF.

Considering frequency, this clonotype is medium-sized (0.01 to 0.1%). This sequence joins TRBV20-1 and TRBJ1-5. Germline V CDR1 and CDR2: DFQATT, SNEGSKA (reference sequence). This CDR3 has 15 residues. The CDR3 loop reads CSARAPTLSNQPQHF.

By frequency, this clonotype registers medium-sized. The chain links TRBV20-1 to TRBJ1-1; TCRdb selects TRBD1, and the lack of DNA leaves this call unchecked. The germline V gene encodes CDR1 DFQATT and CDR2 SNEGSKA (reference sequence). The CDR3 contains 14 residues. CDR3 region: CSATLGGLGTEAFF.

Measured by frequency, this clonotype is large. The V gene is TRBV29-1, the J gene TRBJ2-3; TCRdb indicates TRBD2, and absent DNA this call remains unverified. The CDR3 spans 13 residues. Germline V gene sequence: CDR1 SQVTM, CDR2 ANQGSEA. The CDR3 spells CSVFPSGTDTQYF.

This clonotype is classed as medium-sized by frequency. This CDR3 reads CASSLSLSGNTIYF. The rearrangement links TRBV5-1 to TRBJ1-3. Germline V gene sequence: CDR1 SGHRS, CDR2 YFSETQ. This CDR3 comprises 14 residues.

J is TRBJ2-6 and V is TRBV6-5; the TCRdb D gene call, TRBD2, has no DNA to confirm it. CDR1 and CDR2 from the germline V gene are MNHEY and SVGAGI. The CDR3 is 18 amino acids. This CDR3 is CASSLLAGVNSGANVLTF.

Considering frequency, this clonotype is large. The rearrangement uses TRBV10-3 and TRBJ2-3. CDR1 ENHRY and CDR2 SYGVKD come from the germline V gene. This CDR3 is 15 amino acids long. The CDR3 spells CAISESPSSSDTQYF.

V and J are TRBV19 and TRBJ2-1. CDR1 LNHDA and CDR2 SQIVND come from the germline V gene (reference sequence). The CDR3 extends over 16 amino acids. Here the CDR3 reads CASSIAKTSWDNEQFF.

The chain couples TRBV10-3 to TRBJ2-1; with no DNA, the TCRdb D assignment of TRBD2 cannot be verified. The CDR3 extends over 13 amino acids. Germline CDR1 ENHRY, CDR2 SYGVKD. The CDR3 protein is CAITSGSGDEQFF.

Measured by frequency, this clonotype is medium-sized. The rearrangement uses TRBV27 and TRBJ2-3; the TRBD1 assignment by TCRdb is unverifiable without DNA. Germline CDR1 is MNHEY and CDR2 is SMNVEV (reference sequence). This CDR3 has 18 amino acids. The chain's CDR3 is CASRPRWGDNKIRDTQYF.

By frequency, this clonotype is large. The rearrangement joins TRBV12-3 or TRBV12-4 to TRBJ2-1; TCRdb calls TRBD1, which cannot be checked without DNA. This CDR3 has 15 amino acids. The CDR3 here is CASTPGGRGNNEQFF.

This clonotype is medium-sized by frequency. V usage is TRBV6-1 and J usage is TRBJ2-1; the D call from TCRdb, TRBD1, cannot be confirmed without DNA. This CDR3 has 15 amino acids. The germline V gene encodes CDR1 MNHNS and CDR2 SASEGT. CDR3 in amino acids: CASRDSGGGYNEQFF.

Judged by frequency, this clonotype is medium-sized. The chain recombines TRBV6-4 with TRBJ2-7; TCRdb's D call, TRBD2, is unchecked because there is no DNA. The CDR3 spans 16 residues. Germline V gives CDR1 MRHNA, CDR2 SNTAGT. The CDR3 spells CASSKEASGGKYEQYF.